This TCR beta chain comes out of a study of beta chain features in type 1 diabetes. Regarding the study as a whole: Patients' naive, central memory and regulatory TCRB repertoires appeared more alike than those of healthy donors. There was a possibility that cDNA sequencing over-represented cells with high TCR expression.

With regard to this clone: Its antigen remains unidentified.

Donors underwent one heparinised blood draw, 95 to 150 mL on average. Each of the sorted populations had a purity greater than 98%. The V gene lost 4 bases and the J gene lost 5 bases, with 16 bases spanning the gap. Germline loops: CDR1 SQVTM, CDR2 ANQGSEA. This CDR3 is 14 amino acids long. Isolated RNA was reverse transcribed in full, so expressed TCRB transcripts were sequenced. Sequencing used immunoSEQ multiplex PCR; TCRdb keeps in-frame clones, though not all of them. Of 450,000 to 600,000 clones listed, over 25% are singletons. The chain carries TRBV29-1 and TRBJ2-3, with D possibly being TRBD1 (5 bases). Sequenced material: naive CD4+ T cells from blood. The TCR comes from a man aged 18 to 30 in good health. CDR3 nucleotides: TGCAGCGTTGGGGGCGCCCGAGCTCTAGATACGCAGTATTTT. Translation: CSVGGARALDTQYF.